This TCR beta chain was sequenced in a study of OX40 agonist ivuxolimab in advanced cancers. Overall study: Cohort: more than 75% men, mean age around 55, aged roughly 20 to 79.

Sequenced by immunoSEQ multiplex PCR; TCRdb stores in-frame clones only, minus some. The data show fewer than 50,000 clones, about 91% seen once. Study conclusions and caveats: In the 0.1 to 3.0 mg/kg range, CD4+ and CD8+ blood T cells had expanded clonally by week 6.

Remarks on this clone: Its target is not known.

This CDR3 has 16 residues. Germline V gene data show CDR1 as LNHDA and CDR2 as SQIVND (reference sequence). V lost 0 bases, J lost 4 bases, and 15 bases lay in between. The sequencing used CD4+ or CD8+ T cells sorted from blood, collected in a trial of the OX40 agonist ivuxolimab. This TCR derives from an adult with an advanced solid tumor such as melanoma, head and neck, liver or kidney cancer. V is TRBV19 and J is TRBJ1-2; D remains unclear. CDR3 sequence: CASSIEWFKDTYGYTF. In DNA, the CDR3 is TGTGCCAGTAGTATAGAGTGGTTTAAGGATACCTATGGCTACACCTTC. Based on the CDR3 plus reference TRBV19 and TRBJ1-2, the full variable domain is DGGITQSPKYLFRKEGQNVTLSCEQNLNHDAMYWYRQDPGQGLRLIYYSQIVNDFQKGDIAEGYSVSREKKESFPLTVTSAQKNPTAFYLCASSIEWFKDTYGYTFGSGTRLTVV.